Below, one T cell receptor (beta chain) is given with its context. The data were taken from a study of PD-L1 blockade in urothelial cancer. In the study overall: Patients started atezolizumab around 2014, 1,200 mg intravenously every 3 weeks. At 3 weeks (second dose) and 6 weeks after starting treatment, blood was analyzed. Blood samples had a median of around 150,000 T cells.

TCRdb's copy holds only in-frame clones and misses some; the assay was immunoSEQ multiplex PCR. This sample has nearly 50,000 clones; roughly 88% occur once, and the top ten carry approximately 2%. As to time point: peripheral blood 6 weeks after treatment start. Sample numbers ranged from 1 to 8 per patient, encompassing pretreatment and on-treatment collections. The sample was PBMCs, taken around atezolizumab (anti-PD-L1) treatment. This sequence originates from a middle-aged man with urothelial cancer.

Here the CDR3 reads CASSWSGTAAFNYGYTF. DNA for the CDR3: TGTGCCAGCAGTTGGTCTGGGACAGCGGCTTTTAACTATGGCTACACCTTC. The V gene is TRBV27, the J gene TRBJ1-2, with 7 bases lining up with TRBD1. V was pared by 4 bases and J by 1 base, with 12 bases of the junction left unmatched. This CDR3 has 17 amino acids. The germline V gene encodes CDR1 MNHEY and CDR2 SMNVEV (reference sequence).